This T cell receptor beta chain came from a study of T cell responses to AZD1222 COVID-19 vaccine. Study results and limitations: Repertoire sampling occurred only after the peak T cell response. Unmutated variant regions reportedly attract nearly half of all spike-specific TCRs. Only a handful of AZD1222 recipients, more than 5 in all, had baseline seropositivity. Dominant at 160-218 and 743-854, vaccine-associated CD4 TCRs also spanned spike.

Concerning this clone itself: What it binds is not known.

Some clones are missing from TCRdb's copy, which holds only in-frame ones; the method was immunoSEQ multiplex PCR. The sample includes some 140,000 clones, approximately 90% seen only once; the top ten take less than 7%. Trimming took 4 bases from V and 2 from J, leaving 6 bases between them. From germline, CDR1 is LGHNA and CDR2 YSLEER. The CDR3 totals 13 residues. This chain joins TRBV4-3 and TRBJ2-1, with a possible D match to TRBD1 (5 bases). This TCR derives from an adult in good health. The sample consisted of peripheral blood, taken on day 0 of AZD1222 vaccination. The CDR3 coding sequence is TGCGCCAGCAGCCCGACAGCCTACAATGAGCAGTTCTTC. Amino acids: CASSPTAYNEQFF.